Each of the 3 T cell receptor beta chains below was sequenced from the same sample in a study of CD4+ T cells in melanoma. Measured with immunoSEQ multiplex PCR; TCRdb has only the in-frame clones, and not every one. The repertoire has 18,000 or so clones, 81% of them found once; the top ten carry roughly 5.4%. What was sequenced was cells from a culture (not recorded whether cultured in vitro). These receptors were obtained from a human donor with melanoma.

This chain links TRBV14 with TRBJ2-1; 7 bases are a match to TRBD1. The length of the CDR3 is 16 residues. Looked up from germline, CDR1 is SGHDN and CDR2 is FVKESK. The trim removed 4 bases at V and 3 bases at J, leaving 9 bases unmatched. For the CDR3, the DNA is TGTGCCAGCAGCCCCGTTCGACAGGGAGTCTACAATGAGCAGTTCTTC. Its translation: CASSPVRQGVYNEQFF.

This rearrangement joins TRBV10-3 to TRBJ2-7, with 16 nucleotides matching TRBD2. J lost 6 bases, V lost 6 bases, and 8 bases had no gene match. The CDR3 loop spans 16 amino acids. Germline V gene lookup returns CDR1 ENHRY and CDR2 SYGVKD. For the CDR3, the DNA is TGTGCCATCAGCGCCGGGACTAGCGGGGGGGCCGGCGAGCAGTACTTC. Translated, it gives CAISAGTSGGAGEQYF.

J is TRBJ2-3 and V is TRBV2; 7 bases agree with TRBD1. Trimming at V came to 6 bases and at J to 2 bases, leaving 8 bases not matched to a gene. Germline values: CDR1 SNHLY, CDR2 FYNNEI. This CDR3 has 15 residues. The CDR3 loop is CASRTPGQITDTQYF. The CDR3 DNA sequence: TGTGCCAGCAGAACTCCGGGACAGATCACAGATACGCAGTATTTT.